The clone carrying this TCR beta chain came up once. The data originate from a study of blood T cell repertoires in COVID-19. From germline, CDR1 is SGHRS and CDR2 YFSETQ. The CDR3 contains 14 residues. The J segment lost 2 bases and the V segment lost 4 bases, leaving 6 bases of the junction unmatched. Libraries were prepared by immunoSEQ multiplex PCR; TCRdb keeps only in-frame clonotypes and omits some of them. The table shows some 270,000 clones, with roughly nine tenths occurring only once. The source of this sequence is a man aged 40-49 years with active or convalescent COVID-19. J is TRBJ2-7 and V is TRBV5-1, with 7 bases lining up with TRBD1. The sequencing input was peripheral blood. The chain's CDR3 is CASSRTGTAYEQYF. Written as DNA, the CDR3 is TGCGCCAGCAGCCGAACCGGGACAGCCTACGAGCAGTACTTC. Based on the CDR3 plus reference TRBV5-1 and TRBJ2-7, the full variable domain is KAGVTQTPRYLIKTRGQQVTLSCSPISGHRSVSWYQQTPGQGLQFLFEYFSETQRNKGNFPGRFSGRQFSNSRSEMNVSTLELGDSALYLCASSRTGTAYEQYFGPGTRLTVT.